These 17 T cell receptor beta chains were all obtained from the same sample, sequenced in a study of CD8+CD57+ T cells in acquired aplastic anemia. Their antigens are not known. TCR beta VDJ and CDR3 profiling used genomic DNA as template. MiXCR was run by TCRdb on the reads, yielding one entry per CDR3 protein. The sample consists of around 21,000 distinct CDR3 sequences, less than 40% of them appearing once. Whole-study results and caveats: Patients' CD8+CD57+ cells proved less diverse than their total CD4+ and CD8+ pools, researchers found.

The sequenced patients had an expansion of CD8+CD57+ cells seen by flow cytometry. The sequenced sample consisted of CD8+CD57+ T cells sorted from PBMCs. The subset is: bead-enriched CD8+CD57+ effector memory T cells from SAA patients. All receptors come from a human donor with aplastic anemia.

The chain is built from TRBV20-1 and TRBJ1-2; 8 nucleotides match TRBD1. The CDR3 sequence is 11 residues long. Germline assignment: CDR1 DFQATT and CDR2 SNEGSKA (reference sequence). CDR3 loop: CKMTGDFDYTF. The CDR3 coding sequence is TGCAAAATGACAGGGGATTTTGACTACACCTTC.

This clonotype has just a few counts. The chain links TRBV20-1 to TRBJ1-1; D is ambiguous. The V gene lost 2 bases and the J gene lost 1 base, with 2 bases spanning the gap. From germline, CDR1 is DFQATT and CDR2 SNEGSKA (reference sequence). The CDR3 length is 11 residues. The CDR3 sequence is CSARQNTEAFF. The CDR3 bases are TGCAGTGCTAGACAGAACACTGAAGCTTTCTTT.

This clonotype has just a few counts. V usage is TRBV7-8 and J usage is TRBJ2-7, with D possibly matching TRBD1 (6 bases). Trimming cost V 5 bases and J 4 bases, with 18 bases left between them. The CDR3 totals 15 residues. Germline CDR1 is SGHVS and CDR2 is FQNEAQ. CDR3 residues: CASSPSLGRGYEQYF. CDR3 DNA sequence: TGTGCCAGCAGCCCCTCCCTCGGCAGGGGATACGAGCAGTACTTC.

This clonotype was seen only a few times. The chain employs TRBV7-9 and TRBJ2-7; 13 bases are shared with TRBD2. CDR1 and CDR2 from the germline V gene are SEHNR and FQNEAQ (reference sequence). The CDR3 runs to 15 residues. J was trimmed by 1 base and V by 5 bases; bases with no gene match: 2. This chain's CDR3 is CASSTGLAGSYEQYF. For the CDR3, the DNA is TGTGCCAGCAGCACGGGACTAGCGGGATCCTACGAGCAGTACTTC.

The V gene is TRBV7-8, the J gene TRBJ2-7, with TRBD2 matching over 13 bases. The CDR3 sequence is 15 residues long. Germline values: CDR1 SGHVS, CDR2 FQNEAQ. V lost 3 bases to trimming and J lost 3 bases; unmatched junction nucleotides: 2. CDR3 in amino acids: CASSLTSGRNYEQYF. DNA of the CDR3: TGTGCCAGCAGCTTGACTAGCGGGAGGAACTACGAGCAGTACTTC. Looking up the rest from reference TRBV7-8 and TRBJ2-7 gives the full variable domain: GAGVSQSPRYKVAKRGQDVALRCDPISGHVSLFWYQQALGQGPEFLTYFQNEAQLDKSGLPSDRFFAERPEGSVSTLKIQRTQQEDSAVYLCASSLTSGRNYEQYFGPGTRLTVT.

In its sample, this clonotype was seen many times. Germline and junction disagree at one end, which may indicate a read error. The J gene is TRBJ2-3, the V gene TRBV7-7; tentatively, D is TRBD1 or TRBD2 (5 bases each). The CDR3 runs to 13 residues. CDR1 SSHAT and CDR2 FNYEAQ come from the germline V gene (reference sequence). In DNA, the CDR3 is TGTGCTAGCAGCCCGGGACCGACGTCTACGCAGTATTTT. This gives the protein CASSPGPTSTQYF.

This clonotype was detected many times. The chain has TRBV6-4 and TRBJ1-2; D remains ambiguous. The CDR3 consists of 16 residues. The germline CDR1 and CDR2 sequences are MRHNA and SNTAGT. The V gene lost 2 bases and the J gene lost 0 bases, with 13 bases spanning the gap. CDR3 residues: CASSDTPQAPNYGYTF. CDR3 nucleotides: TGTGCCAGCAGTGACACCCCGCAGGCTCCTAACTATGGCTACACCTTC.

This clonotype was recorded many times. This chain joins TRBV5-5 and TRBJ2-1, with D perhaps matching TRBD2 (5 bases). This CDR3 spans 16 amino acids. The V end lost 0 bases, the J end lost 2 bases, and 12 bases lay between the germline ends. Per germline, CDR1 SGHKS and CDR2 YYEKEE (reference sequence). The CDR3 loop reads CASSLAWEFPYNEQFF. In nucleotides, the CDR3 is TGTGCCAGCAGCTTGGCCTGGGAGTTCCCCTACAATGAGCAGTTCTTC.

The chain uses TRBV7-2 and TRBJ2-1, with TRBD2 matching 10 bases. This CDR3 comprises 15 residues. Germline-derived CDR1 and CDR2 are SGHTA and FQGNSA. V was pared by 3 bases and J by 4 bases, with 3 bases of the junction left unmatched. The CDR3 protein is CASSFSSGSYNEQFF. Written as DNA, the CDR3 is TGTGCCAGCAGCTTCTCTAGCGGGAGTTACAATGAGCAGTTCTTC. Combining the CDR3 with reference TRBV7-2 and TRBJ2-1 gives the whole variable domain GAGVSQSPSNKVTEKGKDVELRCDPISGHTALYWYRQSLGQGLEFLIYFQGNSAPDKSGLPSDRFSAERTGGSVSTLTIQRTQQEDSAVYLCASSFSSGSYNEQFFGPGTRLTVL.

This clonotype occurred a few times. The rearrangement joins TRBV6-5 to TRBJ1-1, with 7 nucleotides matching TRBD1. The length of the CDR3 is 14 residues. Trimming removed 4 bases from V and 1 base from J; junction bases left unmatched: 3. The V gene's germline CDR1 is MNHEY and CDR2 SVGAGI. The DNA of the CDR3 is TGTGCCAGCAGTTTGGGACAGACGAACACTGAAGCTTTCTTT. Translation gives CASSLGQTNTEAFF.

This clonotype was found once. The rearrangement joins TRBV20-1 to TRBJ2-1, with 8 bases identical to TRBD2. Germline-derived CDR1 and CDR2 are DFQATT and SNEGSKA (reference sequence). The ends lost 0 bases at V and 12 bases at J; junction bases unmatched: 16. This CDR3 has 16 amino acids. The CDR3 DNA is TGCAGTGCTAGAGATCCCCCCGTTAGCGGGACTAACGGGCAGTTCTTC. This codes for CSARDPPVSGTNGQFF.

CDR3 bases: TGTGCCAGTAGTATAGTGCAGGGACCTCTGAATGAGCAGTTCTTC. Protein product: CASSIVQGPLNEQFF. V usage is TRBV19 and J usage is TRBJ2-1; D could derive from TRBD1 or TRBD2 (5 bases each). V lost 1 base to trimming and J lost 7 bases, with 14 bases between them. CDR1 and CDR2 (germline): LNHDA, SQIVND (reference sequence). CDR3 length: 15 residues.

This clonotype was seen a handful of times. The chain couples TRBV6-5 to TRBJ2-7; 16 nucleotides match TRBD2. The CDR3 has 16 residues. V was pared by 7 bases and J by 3 bases, with 6 bases of the junction left unmatched. CDR1 and CDR2 from the germline V gene are MNHEY and SVGAGI. CDR3 sequence: CASTPGLAGGRYEQYV. Here the CDR3 DNA reads TGTGCCAGCACCCCGGGACTAGCGGGGGGGCGCTACGAGCAGTACGTC.

A few counts support this clonotype. This sequence joins TRBV10-3 and TRBJ1-5; 8 nucleotides match TRBD1. This CDR3 region has 14 residues. CDR1 is ENHRY, CDR2 SYGVKD, per germline. V shed 3 bases, J shed 5 bases, and the junction held 3 bases outside the gene matches. CDR3 sequence reads: CAISDRGRDQPQHF. DNA for the CDR3: TGTGCCATCAGTGACAGGGGGCGCGATCAGCCCCAGCATTTT.

For the CDR3, the DNA is TGTGCCAGCAGTGAAGGACAGGGAATGTACGAGCAGTACTTC. It yields the protein CASSEGQGMYEQYF. J is TRBJ2-7 and V is TRBV6-1, with 7 bases that match TRBD1. The CDR3 covers 14 residues. J was trimmed by 4 bases and V by 1 base; bases with no gene match: 4. In germline, CDR1 is MNHNS, CDR2 SASEGT.

V usage is TRBV7-9 and J usage is TRBJ1-5; D remains ambiguous. V was shortened by 1 base and J by 2 bases, with 12 bases between the two germline ends. This CDR3 spans 16 amino acids. Germline values: CDR1 SEHNR, CDR2 FQNEAQ (reference sequence). The CDR3 nucleotides are TGTGCCAGCAGCTTAGAGGCAGGTAGAGGCAATCAGCCCCAGCATTTT. It codes for CASSLEAGRGNQPQHF. Full variable domain (rest looked up from reference TRBV7-9 and TRBJ1-5): DTGVSQNPRHKITKRGQNVTFRCDPISEHNRLYWYRQTLGQGPEFLTYFQNEAQLEKSRLLSDRFSAERPKGSFSTLEIQRTEQGDSAMYLCASSLEAGRGNQPQHFGDGTRLSIL.

This clonotype was found a few times. V is TRBV6-6 and J is TRBJ2-7; a weak D match, TRBD1 (5 bases). Germline lookup yields CDR1 MNHNY and CDR2 SVGAGI (reference sequence). The V gene lost 5 bases and the J gene lost 0 bases, with 20 bases spanning the gap. This CDR3 region has 17 residues. DNA of the CDR3: TGTGCCAGCAGTCCGTTCGGGTTGGGGCGCCCCTCCTACGAGCAGTACTTC. Translating gives CASSPFGLGRPSYEQYF.